The 25 T cell receptor beta chains presented below share a single source sample, sequenced in a study of blood T cell repertoires in COVID-19. TCRdb keeps only in-frame clones here, not all; method: immunoSEQ multiplex PCR. The data contain a few hundred thousand clones, approximately 80% of them singletons. Sequenced sample: peripheral blood. The receptor source for this set is a woman aged 80 or older with acute or convalescent COVID-19.

The V and J genes are TRBV7-2 and TRBJ1-2; D uncertain. This CDR3 is built from 13 residues. Trimming cost V 2 bases and J 1 base, with 5 bases left between them. CDR1 is SGHTA and CDR2 is FQGNSA in the germline V gene. For the CDR3, the DNA is TGTGCCAGCAGCTTACGGGGTAACTATGGCTACACCTTC. Translating it yields CASSLRGNYGYTF.

The chain uses TRBV5-1 and TRBJ1-1; maybe TRBD1 (5 bases). V lost 4 bases to trimming and J lost 0 bases, with 16 bases between them. Germline loops: CDR1 SGHRS, CDR2 YFSETQ. CDR3 size: 16 residues. Here the CDR3 reads CASSRSREGMNTEAFF. CDR3 bases: TGCGCCAGCAGCCGTTCCAGGGAGGGCATGAACACTGAAGCTTTCTTT.

CDR3 DNA: TGTGCAAGTCGCCTAGCGAAGCTCTCTAGCGGGAGATTCACCGGGGAGCTGTTTTTT. Encoded protein: CASRLAKLSSGRFTGELFF. This chain joins TRBV12-2 and TRBJ2-2; the D segment call TRBD2 is taken from the table without a DNA check. TRBV12-2 is classified as a pseudogene. The CDR3 consists of 19 residues.

This chain uses TRBV29-1 with TRBJ2-1; the match to TRBD2 covers 13 bases. The CDR3 covers 18 residues. V was pared by 4 bases and J by 7 bases, with 16 bases of the junction left unmatched. The V gene's germline CDR1 is SQVTM and CDR2 ANQGSEA. The CDR3 region has the DNA TGCAGCGTTGGTGGGCGGACTAGCGGGAGAAAAGAGCTTAATGAGCAGTTCTTC. The encoded protein is CSVGGRTSGRKELNEQFF.

The rearrangement uses TRBV7-9 and TRBJ2-5, with 8 bases aligning to TRBD1. Germline values: CDR1 SEHNR, CDR2 FQNEAQ (reference sequence). With V trimmed by 5 bases and J by 5 bases, 4 bases remained unmatched. The CDR3 contains 13 residues. This CDR3 is CASSPRQGETQYF. CDR3 nucleotide sequence: TGTGCCAGCAGCCCGCGACAGGGGGAGACCCAGTACTTC.

The chain combines TRBV18 with TRBJ2-1, with 10 bases aligning to TRBD1. The CDR3 sequence is 14 residues long. V dropped 1 base and J dropped 6; count of bases not matched to a gene: 0. Germline loops: CDR1 KGHSH, CDR2 LQKENI. The CDR3 DNA follows: TGTGCCAGCTCACCACGGACAGGGGGCAATGAGCAGTTCTTC. Translated: CASSPRTGGNEQFF.

V is TRBV4-2 and J is TRBJ2-7; D is possibly TRBD1 (6 bases). Trimming took 2 bases from V and 2 from J, leaving 10 bases between them. CDR1 and CDR2 from the germline V gene are LGHNA and YNFKEQ. CDR3 size: 14 residues. This chain's CDR3 is CASSQRQVPYEQYF. CDR3 in DNA: TGTGCCAGCAGCCAACGACAGGTCCCCTACGAGCAGTACTTC.

The V gene is TRBV7-3, the J gene TRBJ1-4; 7 nucleotides agree with TRBD1. This CDR3 comprises 15 residues. V gave up 5 bases and J gave up 8 bases; unmatched junction bases: 11. Germline V lookup: CDR1 SGHTA, CDR2 FQGTGA. As DNA, the CDR3 is TGTGCCAGCAGCCCTACAGGGGCTAAGGGAGAAAAACTGTTTTTT. It translates to CASSPTGAKGEKLFF.

The V call is TRBV3-1 (or the pseudogene TRBV3-2), the J call TRBJ1-2; no reliable D call. Trimming took off 2 bases at V and 4 bases at J, with 5 bases between the two ends. Germline CDR1 reads LGHDT; CDR2 reads YNNKEL (reference sequence). The CDR3 sequence is 12 residues long. In DNA, the CDR3 is TGTGCCAGCAGCCAATCCAGCTATGGCTACACCTTC. Its protein product is CASSQSSYGYTF.

The chain carries TRBV28 and TRBJ1-5; D gene ambiguous. In germline, CDR1 is MDHEN, CDR2 SYDVKM. There are 15 residues in the CDR3. V was pared by 4 bases and J by 5 bases, with 15 bases between. CDR3 in amino acids: CASSSQRGGYQPQHF. As DNA, the CDR3 is TGTGCCAGCAGTTCGCAACGTGGAGGTTATCAGCCCCAGCATTTT.

This sequence joins TRBV6-4 and TRBJ1-4, with D hard to call. V gave up 2 bases and J gave up 5 bases, with 18 bases separating them. Germline CDR1 MRHNA, CDR2 SNTAGT. This CDR3 has 17 residues. The CDR3 region is CASSDIVAMGENEKLFF. CDR3 bases: TGTGCCAGCAGTGACATAGTAGCGATGGGCGAAAATGAAAAACTGTTTTTT.

This clone was counted between two and nine times. This sequence joins TRBV19 and TRBJ1-3; 8 bases map to TRBD1. From germline, CDR1 is LNHDA and CDR2 SQIVND (reference sequence). The CDR3 has 15 amino acids. Trimming at V came to 6 bases and at J to 2 bases, leaving 6 bases not matched to a gene. The CDR3 sequence: CASSETGAAGNTIYF. CDR3 DNA: TGTGCCAGTAGCGAGACAGGGGCGGCTGGAAACACCATATATTTT.

The rearrangement joins TRBV30 to TRBJ2-5; weak D call: TRBD2 (6 bases). V dropped 2 bases and J dropped 9 bases, with 13 bases sitting between them. CDR3 size: 12 residues. Germline V lookup: CDR1 GTSNPN, CDR2 SVGIG (reference sequence). DNA for the CDR3: TGTGCCTGGAGTAAATCCCCGGGGGCCCAGTACTTC. Amino acids: CAWSKSPGAQYF.

The V and J genes are TRBV29-1 and TRBJ2-1, with D possibly being TRBD2 (6 bases). CDR3 size: 13 residues. Germline V gives CDR1 SQVTM, CDR2 ANQGSEA. Trimming left V 4 bases short and J 5 bases short, with 12 bases between. This chain's CDR3 is CSVARLANNEQFF. CDR3 sequence (DNA): TGCAGCGTTGCGAGGCTAGCGAACAATGAGCAGTTCTTC.

The chain links TRBV11-3 to TRBJ2-1; TRBD1 is a possible D gene (5 bases). Trimming left V 0 bases short and J 7 bases short, with 13 bases between. The CDR3 consists of 15 residues. Germline V gene lookup returns CDR1 SGHNT and CDR2 YENEEA. The CDR3 here is CASSLEGVIENEQFF. DNA for the CDR3: TGTGCCAGCAGCTTAGAAGGGGTGATAGAGAATGAGCAGTTCTTC.

V usage is TRBV27 and J usage is TRBJ2-1, with 8 bases lining up with TRBD2. The CDR3 consists of 17 residues. Germline lookup yields CDR1 MNHEY and CDR2 SMNVEV (reference sequence). J gave up 5 bases and V 1 base, and 10 bases lay outside the gene matches. This chain's CDR3 is CASSLYRAGAGNNEQFF. CDR3 coding DNA: TGTGCCAGCAGTTTATACCGAGCGGGAGCAGGAAACAATGAGCAGTTCTTC.

V gene TRBV3-1 (or the pseudogene TRBV3-2) combines with J gene TRBJ1-6; D ambiguous. Trimming removed 0 bases at V and 17 bases at J, with 11 bases between. This CDR3 has 12 amino acids. Per germline, CDR1 LGHDT and CDR2 YNNKEL (reference sequence). The CDR3 DNA is TGTGCCAGCAGCCAAGAAGGGAGTTGGGTCCACTTT. As protein: CASSQEGSWVHF.

V is TRBV19 and J is TRBJ2-3; 9 positions agree with TRBD1. The CDR3 has 18 residues. J was trimmed by 0 bases and V by 4 bases; bases with no gene match: 11. Germline-derived CDR1 and CDR2 are LNHDA and SQIVND (reference sequence). The CDR3 DNA follows: TGTGCCAGTAGTACCGACGGGACAGGGCACCTTAGCACAGATACGCAGTATTTT. This translates into CASSTDGTGHLSTDTQYF.

Remarks on this clone: A much larger clone lies a single base off, so this may be a read error. The chain uses TRBV4-1 and TRBJ2-7; TRBD2 aligns across 7 bases. V lost 4 bases to trimming and J lost 3 bases; unmatched junction nucleotides: 3. The CDR3 contains 13 residues. Germline CDR1 MGHRA, CDR2 YSYEKL. The CDR3 sequence: CASSRGRIYEQYF. CDR3 in DNA: TGCGCCAGCAGCCGCGGGAGAATCTACGAGCAGTACTTC.

The gene calls are TRBV5-1 and TRBJ1-1; 9 positions match TRBD1. The CDR3 is 16 residues long. CDR1 is SGHRS and CDR2 is YFSETQ in the germline V gene. The trim removed 2 bases at V and 4 bases at J, leaving 9 bases unmatched. The CDR3 DNA sequence: TGCGCCAGCAGCTTAACTAGCACAGGGGGCGGCACTGAAGCTTTCTTT. Its protein is CASSLTSTGGGTEAFF.

This clone has only a few counts. The chain carries TRBV3-1 (or the pseudogene TRBV3-2) and TRBJ2-5; TRBD2 matches 8 bases. V lost 1 base and J lost 5; bases outside the gene matches: 9. This CDR3 is 16 amino acids long. Germline lookup yields CDR1 LGHDT and CDR2 YNNKEL (reference sequence). The CDR3 sequence is CASSQASAGGGETQYF. CDR3 sequence (DNA): TGTGCCAGCAGCCAAGCGTCCGCGGGAGGTGGGGAGACCCAGTACTTC.

The gene calls are TRBV6-5 and TRBJ1-2; D not resolved. Per germline, CDR1 MNHEY and CDR2 SVGAGI. The CDR3 totals 13 residues. V was clipped by 2 bases and J by 8 bases, with 12 bases between them. CDR3 region: CASSYDGMEGYTF. CDR3 sequence (DNA): TGTGCCAGCAGTTACGACGGGATGGAGGGCTACACCTTC.

The genes are TRBV6-6 and TRBJ2-5, with TRBD1 as a possible D gene (6 bases). This CDR3 has 15 residues. Germline values: CDR1 MNHNY, CDR2 SVGAGI (reference sequence). Trimming took 6 bases from V and 5 from J, leaving 19 bases between them. The DNA of the CDR3 is TGTGCCAGCAGCCGCAGCAGGGGATCAGTGGAGACCCAGTACTTC. Encoded protein: CASSRSRGSVETQYF.

This rearrangement joins TRBV6-5 to TRBJ1-5; D is ambiguous. The CDR3 runs to 14 residues. V gave up 6 bases and J gave up 2 bases, with 11 bases separating them. CDR1 is MNHEY and CDR2 is SVGAGI in the germline V gene. The CDR3 is CASSVLEGNQPQHF. In nucleotides, the CDR3 is TGTGCCAGCAGCGTTCTGGAGGGCAATCAGCCCCAGCATTTT.

This clone was counted a single time. This chain uses TRBV5-1 with TRBJ2-1, with D tentatively TRBD2 (5 bases). This CDR3 region has 16 residues. The germline V gene has CDR1 SGHRS and CDR2 YFSETQ. Trimming pared 0 bases from V and 8 bases from J, leaving 18 bases between. The CDR3 DNA is TGCGCCAGCAGCTTGGTCGGTGGAGGACGTACATATGAGCAGTTCTTC. Encoded protein: CASSLVGGGRTYEQFF.